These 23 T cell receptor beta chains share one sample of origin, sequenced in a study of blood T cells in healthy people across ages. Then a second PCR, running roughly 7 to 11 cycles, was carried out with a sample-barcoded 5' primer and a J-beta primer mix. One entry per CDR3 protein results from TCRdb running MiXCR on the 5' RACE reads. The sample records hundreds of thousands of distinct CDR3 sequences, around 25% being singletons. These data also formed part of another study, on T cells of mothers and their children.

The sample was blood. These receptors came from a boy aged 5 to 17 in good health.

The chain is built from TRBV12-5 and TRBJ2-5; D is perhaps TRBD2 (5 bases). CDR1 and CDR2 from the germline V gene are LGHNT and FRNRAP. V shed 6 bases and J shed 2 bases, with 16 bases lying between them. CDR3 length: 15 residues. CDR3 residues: CASGALGRGQETQYF. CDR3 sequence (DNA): TGTGCTAGTGGGGCACTAGGTAGAGGGCAAGAGACCCAGTACTTC.

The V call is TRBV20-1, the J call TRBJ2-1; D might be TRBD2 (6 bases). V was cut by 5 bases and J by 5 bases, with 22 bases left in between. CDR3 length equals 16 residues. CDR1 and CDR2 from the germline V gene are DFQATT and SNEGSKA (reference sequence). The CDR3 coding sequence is TGCAGTGCTTGGGGGGAGGCCAGGGATCGAGACAATGAGCAGTTCTTC. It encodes CSAWGEARDRDNEQFF.

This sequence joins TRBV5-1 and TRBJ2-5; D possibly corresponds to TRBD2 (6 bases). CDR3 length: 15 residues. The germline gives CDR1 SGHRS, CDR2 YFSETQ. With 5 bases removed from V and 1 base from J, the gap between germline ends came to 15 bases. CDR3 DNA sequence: TGCGCCAGCAGATACGACGGGGGATTCCAAGAGACCCAGTACTTC. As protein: CASRYDGGFQETQYF.

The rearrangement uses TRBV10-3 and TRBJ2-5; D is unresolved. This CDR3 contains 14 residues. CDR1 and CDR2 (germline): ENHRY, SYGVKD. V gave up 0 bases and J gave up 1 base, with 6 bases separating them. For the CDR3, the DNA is TGTGCCATCAGTGAGTCTCTGGGCCAAGAGACCCAGTACTTC. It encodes CAISESLGQETQYF.

The CDR3 region is CASSPSGLNEKLFF. The CDR3 region has the DNA TGTGCCAGCAGCCCGTCGGGTCTGAATGAAAAACTGTTTTTT. The chain carries TRBV9 and TRBJ1-4; no clear D. The germline V gene encodes CDR1 SGDLS and CDR2 YYNGEE. V was shortened by 4 bases and J by 5 bases, with 12 bases between the two germline ends. This CDR3 has 14 residues.

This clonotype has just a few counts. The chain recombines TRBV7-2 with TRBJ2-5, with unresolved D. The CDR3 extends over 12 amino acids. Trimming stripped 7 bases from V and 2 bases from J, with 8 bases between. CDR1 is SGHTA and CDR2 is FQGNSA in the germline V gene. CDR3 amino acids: CASTNGQETQYF. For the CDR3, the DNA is TGTGCCAGCACCAACGGGCAAGAGACCCAGTACTTC.

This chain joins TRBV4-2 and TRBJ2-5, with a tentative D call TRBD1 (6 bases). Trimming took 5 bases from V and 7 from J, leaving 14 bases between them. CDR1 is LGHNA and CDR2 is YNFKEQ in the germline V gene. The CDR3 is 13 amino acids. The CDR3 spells CASSKQGRVTQYF. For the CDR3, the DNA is TGTGCCAGCAGCAAACAGGGCAGGGTGACCCAGTACTTC.

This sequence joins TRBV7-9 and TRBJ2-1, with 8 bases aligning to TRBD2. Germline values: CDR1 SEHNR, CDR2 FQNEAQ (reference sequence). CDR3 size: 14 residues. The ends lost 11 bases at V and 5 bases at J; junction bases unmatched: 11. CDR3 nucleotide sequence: TGTGCCCACACCAAAGGGCGGGAGGACAATGAGCAGTTCTTC. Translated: CAHTKGREDNEQFF.

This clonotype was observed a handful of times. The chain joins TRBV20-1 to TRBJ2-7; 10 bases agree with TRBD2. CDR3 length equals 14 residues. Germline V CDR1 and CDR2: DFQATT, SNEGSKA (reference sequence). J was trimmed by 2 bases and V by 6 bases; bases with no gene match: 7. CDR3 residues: CSAVPSGRPYEQYF. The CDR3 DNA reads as TGCAGTGCCGTTCCTAGCGGGAGACCCTACGAGCAGTACTTC.

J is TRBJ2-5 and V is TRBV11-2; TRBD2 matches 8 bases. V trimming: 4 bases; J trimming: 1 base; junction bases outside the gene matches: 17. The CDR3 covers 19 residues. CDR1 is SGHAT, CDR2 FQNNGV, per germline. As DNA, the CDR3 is TGTGCCAGCAGCTCGACACTAGCGGACACGACCCCCCTCCAAGAGACCCAGTACTTC. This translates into CASSSTLADTTPLQETQYF.

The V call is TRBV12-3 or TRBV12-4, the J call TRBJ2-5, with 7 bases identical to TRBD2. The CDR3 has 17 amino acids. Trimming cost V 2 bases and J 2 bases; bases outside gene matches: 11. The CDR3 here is CASSLSSGGNRQETQYF. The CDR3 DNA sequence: TGTGCCAGCAGTTTATCTTCCGGGGGGAACCGTCAAGAGACCCAGTACTTC.

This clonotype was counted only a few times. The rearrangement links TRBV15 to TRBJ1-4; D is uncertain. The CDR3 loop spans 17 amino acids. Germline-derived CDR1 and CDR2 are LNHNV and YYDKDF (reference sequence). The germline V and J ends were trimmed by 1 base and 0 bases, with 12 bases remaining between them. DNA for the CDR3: TGTGCCACCAGCAGAGTCTTGTTAAGTGCAACTAATGAAAAACTGTTTTTT. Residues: CATSRVLLSATNEKLFF.

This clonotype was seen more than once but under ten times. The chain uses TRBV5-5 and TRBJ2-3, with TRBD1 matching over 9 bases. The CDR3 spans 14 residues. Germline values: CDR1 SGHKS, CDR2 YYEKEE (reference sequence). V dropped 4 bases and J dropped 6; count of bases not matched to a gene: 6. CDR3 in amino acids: CASSIRDRVDTQYF. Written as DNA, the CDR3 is TGTGCCAGCAGCATCCGGGACAGGGTTGATACGCAGTATTTT.

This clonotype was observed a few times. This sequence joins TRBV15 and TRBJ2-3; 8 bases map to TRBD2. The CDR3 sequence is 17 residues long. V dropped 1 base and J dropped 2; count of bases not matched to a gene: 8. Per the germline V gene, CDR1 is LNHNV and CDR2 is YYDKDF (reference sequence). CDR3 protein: CATSRAGGTGFTDTQYF. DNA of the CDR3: TGTGCCACCAGCAGAGCGGGGGGGACTGGTTTCACAGATACGCAGTATTTT.

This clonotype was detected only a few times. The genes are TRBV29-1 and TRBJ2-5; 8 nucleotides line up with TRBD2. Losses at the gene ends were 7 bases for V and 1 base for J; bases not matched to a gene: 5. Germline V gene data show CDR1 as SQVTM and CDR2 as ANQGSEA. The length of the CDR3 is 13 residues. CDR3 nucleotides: TGCAGCGGGGGCGGGAGGTTCCAAGAGACCCAGTACTTC. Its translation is CSGGGRFQETQYF.

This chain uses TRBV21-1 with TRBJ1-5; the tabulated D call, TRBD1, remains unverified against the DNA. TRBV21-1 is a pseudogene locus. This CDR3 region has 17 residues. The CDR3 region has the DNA TGTGCCAGCAGCAAAGAGCGCAGGGCTTATAGCAATCAGCCCCAGCATTTT. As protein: CASSKERRAYSNQPQHF.

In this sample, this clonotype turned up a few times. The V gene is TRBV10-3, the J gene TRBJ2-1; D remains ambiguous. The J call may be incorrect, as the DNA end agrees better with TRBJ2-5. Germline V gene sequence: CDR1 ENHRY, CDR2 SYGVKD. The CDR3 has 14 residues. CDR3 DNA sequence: TGTGCCATCAGTGAGTCGTGGGCAGAAGAGACCCAGTACTTC. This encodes CAISESWAEETQYF.

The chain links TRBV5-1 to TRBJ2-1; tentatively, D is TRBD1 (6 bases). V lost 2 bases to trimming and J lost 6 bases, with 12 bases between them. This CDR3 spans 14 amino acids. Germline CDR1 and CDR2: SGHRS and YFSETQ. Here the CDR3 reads CASSLWDKGNEQFF. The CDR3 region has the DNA TGCGCCAGCAGCTTATGGGACAAGGGCAATGAGCAGTTCTTC.

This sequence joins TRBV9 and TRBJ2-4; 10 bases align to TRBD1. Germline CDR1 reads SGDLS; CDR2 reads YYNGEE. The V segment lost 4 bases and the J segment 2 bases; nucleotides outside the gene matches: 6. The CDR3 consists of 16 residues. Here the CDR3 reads CASSPWTGGTKNIQYF. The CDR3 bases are TGTGCCAGCAGCCCTTGGACAGGGGGAACCAAAAACATTCAGTACTTC.

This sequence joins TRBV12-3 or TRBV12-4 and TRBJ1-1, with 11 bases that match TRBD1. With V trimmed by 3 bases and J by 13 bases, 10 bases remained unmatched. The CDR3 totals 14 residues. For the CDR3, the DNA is TGTGCCAGCAGTTTGGGGACAGGGGGTAATGGGGATTTCTTT. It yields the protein CASSLGTGGNGDFF.

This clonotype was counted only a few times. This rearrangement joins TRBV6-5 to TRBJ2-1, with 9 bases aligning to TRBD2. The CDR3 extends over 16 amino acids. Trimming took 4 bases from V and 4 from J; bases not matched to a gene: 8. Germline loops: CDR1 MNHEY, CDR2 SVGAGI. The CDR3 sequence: CASSSRRGGKYNEQFF. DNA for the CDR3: TGTGCCAGCAGTTCTCGGCGGGGGGGGAAATACAATGAGCAGTTCTTC.

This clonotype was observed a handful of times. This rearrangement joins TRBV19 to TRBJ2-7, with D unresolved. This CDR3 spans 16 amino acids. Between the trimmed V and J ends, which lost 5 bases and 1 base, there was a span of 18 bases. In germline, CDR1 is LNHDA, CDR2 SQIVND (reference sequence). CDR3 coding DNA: TGTGCCAGTAGTTCCAGGCAACAGTACCCTTCCTACGAGCAGTACTTC. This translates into CASSSRQQYPSYEQYF.

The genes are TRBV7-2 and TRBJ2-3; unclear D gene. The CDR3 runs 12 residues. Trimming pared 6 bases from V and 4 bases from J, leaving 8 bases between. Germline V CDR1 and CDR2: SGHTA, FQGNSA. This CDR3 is CASSYLPDTQYF. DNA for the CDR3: TGTGCCAGCAGTTACCTCCCAGATACGCAGTATTTT.